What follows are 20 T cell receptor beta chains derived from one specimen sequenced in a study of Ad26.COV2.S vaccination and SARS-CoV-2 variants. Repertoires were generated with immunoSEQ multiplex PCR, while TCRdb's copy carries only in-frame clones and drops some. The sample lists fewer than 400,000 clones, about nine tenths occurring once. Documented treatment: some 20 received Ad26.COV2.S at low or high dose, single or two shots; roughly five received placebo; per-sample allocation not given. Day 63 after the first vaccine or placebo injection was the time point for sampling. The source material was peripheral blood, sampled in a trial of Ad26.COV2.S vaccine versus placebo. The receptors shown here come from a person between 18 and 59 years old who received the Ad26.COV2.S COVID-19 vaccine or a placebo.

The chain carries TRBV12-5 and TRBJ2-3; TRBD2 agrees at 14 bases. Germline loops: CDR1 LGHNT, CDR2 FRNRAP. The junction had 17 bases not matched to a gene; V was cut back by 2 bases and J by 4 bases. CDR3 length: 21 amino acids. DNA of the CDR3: TGTGCTAGTGGTTTGCGCAAACTGGGACTAGCGGGGGCCCAGGTGTCAGATACGCAGTATTTT. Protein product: CASGLRKLGLAGAQVSDTQYF.

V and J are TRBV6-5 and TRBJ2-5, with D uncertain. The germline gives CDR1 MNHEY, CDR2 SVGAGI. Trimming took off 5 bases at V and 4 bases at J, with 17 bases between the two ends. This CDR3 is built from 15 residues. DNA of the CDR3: TGTGCCAGCAGTCACGACCCCCCGTTCCGAGAGACCCAGTACTTC. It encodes CASSHDPPFRETQYF.

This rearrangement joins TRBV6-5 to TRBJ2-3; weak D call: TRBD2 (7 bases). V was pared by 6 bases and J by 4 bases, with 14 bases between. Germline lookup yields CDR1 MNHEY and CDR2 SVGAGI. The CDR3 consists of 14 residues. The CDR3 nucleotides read TGTGCCAGCAGGAAGGAGGGGGGGGCAGATACGCAGTATTTT. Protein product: CASRKEGGADTQYF.

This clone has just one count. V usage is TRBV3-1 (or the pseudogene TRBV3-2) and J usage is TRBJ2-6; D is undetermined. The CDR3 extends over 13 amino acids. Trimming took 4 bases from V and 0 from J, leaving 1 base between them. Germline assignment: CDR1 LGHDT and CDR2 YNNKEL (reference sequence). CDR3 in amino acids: CASSLSGANVLTF. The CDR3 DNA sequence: TGTGCCAGCAGCCTCTCTGGGGCCAACGTCCTGACTTTC.

In nucleotides, the CDR3 is TGCGCCAGCAGCCGAAAAACGACAGACGCAGATACGCAGTATTTT. It yields the protein CASSRKTTDADTQYF. The V call is TRBV4-1, the J call TRBJ2-3, with D possibly being TRBD1 (5 bases). V was pared by 4 bases and J by 4 bases, with 15 bases between. The CDR3 covers 15 residues. CDR1 and CDR2 from the germline V gene are MGHRA and YSYEKL.

Here the CDR3 DNA reads TGTGCCAGCAGCGTAGAGCAACCGGGACATACTAATGAAAAACTGTTTTTT. Amino acid sequence: CASSVEQPGHTNEKLFF. The rearrangement links TRBV7-8 to TRBJ1-4; possibly TRBD1 for D (6 bases). From germline, CDR1 is SGHVS and CDR2 FQNEAQ. The CDR3 totals 17 residues. Trimming removed 5 bases at V and 2 bases at J, with 18 bases between.

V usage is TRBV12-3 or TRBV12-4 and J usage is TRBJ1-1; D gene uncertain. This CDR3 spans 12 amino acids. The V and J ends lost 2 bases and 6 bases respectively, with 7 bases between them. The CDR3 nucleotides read TGTGCCAGCAGTTTATTGTTCTCTGAAGCTTTCTTT. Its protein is CASSLLFSEAFF.

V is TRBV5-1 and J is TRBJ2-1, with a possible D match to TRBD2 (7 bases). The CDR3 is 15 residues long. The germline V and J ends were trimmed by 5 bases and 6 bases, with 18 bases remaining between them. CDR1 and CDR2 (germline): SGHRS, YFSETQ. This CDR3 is CASRGGGPPPNEQFF. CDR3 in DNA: TGCGCCAGCAGAGGGGGGGGGCCCCCCCCCAATGAGCAGTTCTTC.

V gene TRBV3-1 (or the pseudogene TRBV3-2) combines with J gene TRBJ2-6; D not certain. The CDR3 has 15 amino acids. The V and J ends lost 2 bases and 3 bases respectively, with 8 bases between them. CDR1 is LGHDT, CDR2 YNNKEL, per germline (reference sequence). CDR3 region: CASSQPLRGANVLTF. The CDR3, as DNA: TGTGCCAGCAGCCAACCCCTTCGTGGGGCCAACGTCCTGACTTTC.

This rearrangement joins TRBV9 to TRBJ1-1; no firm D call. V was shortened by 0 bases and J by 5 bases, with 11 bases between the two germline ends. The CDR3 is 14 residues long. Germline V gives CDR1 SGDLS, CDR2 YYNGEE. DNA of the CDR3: TGTGCCAGCAGCGTAGAACCTCTGGGAACTGAAGCTTTCTTT. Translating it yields CASSVEPLGTEAFF.

The CDR3: CASVDRGRGYTF. CDR3 coding DNA: TGCGCCAGCGTGGACAGGGGGCGAGGCTACACCTTC. This chain connects TRBV5-1 to TRBJ1-2; 11 bases are shared with TRBD1. This CDR3 comprises 12 residues. Unmatched junction bases numbered 4, after V lost 7 bases and J lost 8 bases. Germline CDR1 reads SGHRS; CDR2 reads YFSETQ.

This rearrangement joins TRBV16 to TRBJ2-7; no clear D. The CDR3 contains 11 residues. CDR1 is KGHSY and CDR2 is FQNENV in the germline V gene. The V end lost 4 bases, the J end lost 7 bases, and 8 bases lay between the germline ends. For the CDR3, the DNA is TGTGCCAGCAGCCCTCTTAGGGAGCAGTACTTC. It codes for CASSPLREQYF.

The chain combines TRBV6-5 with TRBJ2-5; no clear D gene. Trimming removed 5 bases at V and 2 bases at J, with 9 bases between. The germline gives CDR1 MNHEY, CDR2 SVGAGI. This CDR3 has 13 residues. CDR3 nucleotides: TGTGCCAGCAGTCGCCAGATTCAAGAGACCCAGTACTTC. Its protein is CASSRQIQETQYF.

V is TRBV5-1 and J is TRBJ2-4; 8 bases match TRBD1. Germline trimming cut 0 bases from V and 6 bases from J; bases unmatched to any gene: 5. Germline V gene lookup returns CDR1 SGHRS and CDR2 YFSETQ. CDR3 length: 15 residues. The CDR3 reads CASSLGTGTANIQYF. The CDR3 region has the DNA TGCGCCAGCAGCTTGGGGACAGGGACGGCAAACATTCAGTACTTC.

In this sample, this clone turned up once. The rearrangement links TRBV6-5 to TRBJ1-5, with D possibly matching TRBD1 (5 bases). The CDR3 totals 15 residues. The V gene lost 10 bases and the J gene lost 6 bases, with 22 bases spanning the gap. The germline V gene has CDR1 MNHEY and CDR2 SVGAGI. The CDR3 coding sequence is TGTGCCACCAGAACCCCGGGGGACGTGGGTCAGCCCCAGCATTTT. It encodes CATRTPGDVGQPQHF.

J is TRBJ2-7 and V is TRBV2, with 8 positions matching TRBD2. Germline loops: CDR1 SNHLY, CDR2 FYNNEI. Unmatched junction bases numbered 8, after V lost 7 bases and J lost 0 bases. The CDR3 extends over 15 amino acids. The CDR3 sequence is CASNRLRGASYEQYF. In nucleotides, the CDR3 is TGTGCCAGCAACCGCTTGCGGGGGGCCTCCTACGAGCAGTACTTC.

This CDR3 is CASSSRDSRTSGANVLTF. The CDR3 DNA reads as TGTGCCAGCAGCTCCCGGGACAGCCGTACCTCTGGGGCCAACGTCCTGACTTTC. The chain employs TRBV5-5 and TRBJ2-6, with 7 bases aligning to TRBD1. The germline CDR1 and CDR2 sequences are SGHKS and YYEKEE (reference sequence). The CDR3 extends over 18 amino acids. V was pared by 3 bases and J by 0 bases, with 9 bases of the junction left unmatched.

CDR3 sequence: CASSFTGIAGGQPTDTQYF. Written as DNA, the CDR3 is TGTGCCAGCAGCTTTACGGGGATAGCGGGGGGTCAACCCACAGATACGCAGTATTTT. The rearrangement links TRBV5-8 to TRBJ2-3; the match to TRBD2 covers 10 bases. The germline CDR1 and CDR2 sequences are SGHTS and YDEGEE. J gave up 2 bases and V 2 bases, and 14 bases lay outside the gene matches. This CDR3 comprises 19 residues.

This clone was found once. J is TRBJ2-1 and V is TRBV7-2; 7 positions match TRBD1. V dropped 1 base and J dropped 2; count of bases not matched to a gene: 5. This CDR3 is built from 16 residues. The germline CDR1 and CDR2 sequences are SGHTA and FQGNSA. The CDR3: CASSLVRQGAYNEQFF. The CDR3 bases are TGTGCCAGCAGCTTAGTAAGGCAGGGGGCCTACAATGAGCAGTTCTTC.

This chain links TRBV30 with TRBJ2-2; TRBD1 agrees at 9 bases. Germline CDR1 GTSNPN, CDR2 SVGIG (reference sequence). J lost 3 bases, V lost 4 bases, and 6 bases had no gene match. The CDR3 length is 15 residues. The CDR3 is CAWTSGTGYTGELFF. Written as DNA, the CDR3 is TGTGCCTGGACTTCCGGGACAGGGTACACCGGGGAGCTGTTTTTT.